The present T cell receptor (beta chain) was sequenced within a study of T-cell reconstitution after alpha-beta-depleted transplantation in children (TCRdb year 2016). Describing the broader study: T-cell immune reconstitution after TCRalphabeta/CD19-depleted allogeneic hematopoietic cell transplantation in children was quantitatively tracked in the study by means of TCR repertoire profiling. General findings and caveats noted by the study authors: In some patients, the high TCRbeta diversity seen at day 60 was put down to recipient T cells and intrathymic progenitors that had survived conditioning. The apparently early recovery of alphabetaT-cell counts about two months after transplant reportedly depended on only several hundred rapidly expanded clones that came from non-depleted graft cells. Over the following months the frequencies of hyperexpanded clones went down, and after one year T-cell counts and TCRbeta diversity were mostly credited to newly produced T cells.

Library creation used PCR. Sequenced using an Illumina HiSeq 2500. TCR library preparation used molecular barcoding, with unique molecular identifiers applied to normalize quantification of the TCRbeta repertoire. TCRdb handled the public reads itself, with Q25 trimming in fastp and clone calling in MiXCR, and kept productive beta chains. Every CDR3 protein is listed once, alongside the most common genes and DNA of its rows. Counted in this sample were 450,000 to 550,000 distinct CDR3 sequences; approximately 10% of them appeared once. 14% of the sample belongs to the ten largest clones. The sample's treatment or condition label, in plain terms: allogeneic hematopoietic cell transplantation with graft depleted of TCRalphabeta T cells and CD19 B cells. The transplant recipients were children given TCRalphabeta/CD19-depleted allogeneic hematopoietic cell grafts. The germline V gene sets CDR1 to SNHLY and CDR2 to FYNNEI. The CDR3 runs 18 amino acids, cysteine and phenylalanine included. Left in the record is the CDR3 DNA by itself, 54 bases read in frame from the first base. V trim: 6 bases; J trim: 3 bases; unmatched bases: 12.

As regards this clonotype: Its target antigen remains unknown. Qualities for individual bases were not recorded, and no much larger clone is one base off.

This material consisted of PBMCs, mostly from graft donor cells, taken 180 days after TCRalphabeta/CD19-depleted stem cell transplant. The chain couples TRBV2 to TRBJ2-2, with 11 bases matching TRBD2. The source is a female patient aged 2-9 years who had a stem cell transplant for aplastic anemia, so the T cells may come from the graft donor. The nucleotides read TGTGCCAGCAGCGTCGGGACTAGCGGCCCCTGGGACACCGGGGAGCTGTTTTTT. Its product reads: CASSVGTSGPWDTGELFF.